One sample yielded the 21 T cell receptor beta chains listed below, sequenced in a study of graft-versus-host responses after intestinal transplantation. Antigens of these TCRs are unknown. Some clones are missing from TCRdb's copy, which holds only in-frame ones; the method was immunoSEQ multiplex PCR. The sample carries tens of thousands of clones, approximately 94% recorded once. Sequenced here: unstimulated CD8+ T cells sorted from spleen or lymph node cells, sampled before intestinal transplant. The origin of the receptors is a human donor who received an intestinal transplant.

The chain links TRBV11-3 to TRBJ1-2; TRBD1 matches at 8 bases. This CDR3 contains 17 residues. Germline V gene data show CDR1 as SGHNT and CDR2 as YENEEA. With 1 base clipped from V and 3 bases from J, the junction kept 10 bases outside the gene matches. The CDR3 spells CASSLASETGEDYGYTF. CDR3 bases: TGTGCCAGCAGCTTAGCCTCCGAGACAGGGGAGGACTATGGCTACACCTTC. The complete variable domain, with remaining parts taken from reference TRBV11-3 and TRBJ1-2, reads EAGVVQSPRYKIIEKKQPVAFWCNPISGHNTLYWYLQNLGQGPELLIRYENEEAVDDSQLPKDRFSAERLKGVDSTLKIQPAELGDSAVYLCASSLASETGEDYGYTFGSGTRLTVV.

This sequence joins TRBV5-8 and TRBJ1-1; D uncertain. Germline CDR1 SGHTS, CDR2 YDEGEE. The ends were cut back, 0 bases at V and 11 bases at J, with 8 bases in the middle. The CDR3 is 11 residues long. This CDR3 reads CASSLGVDAFF. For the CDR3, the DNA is TGTGCCAGCAGCTTGGGGGTGGACGCTTTCTTT.

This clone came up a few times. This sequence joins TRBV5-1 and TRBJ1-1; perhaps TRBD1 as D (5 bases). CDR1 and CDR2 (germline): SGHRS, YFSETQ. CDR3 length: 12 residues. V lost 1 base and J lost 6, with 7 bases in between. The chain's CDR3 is CASSLRGPEAFF. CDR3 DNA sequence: TGCGCCAGCAGCTTGAGGGGCCCTGAAGCTTTCTTT.

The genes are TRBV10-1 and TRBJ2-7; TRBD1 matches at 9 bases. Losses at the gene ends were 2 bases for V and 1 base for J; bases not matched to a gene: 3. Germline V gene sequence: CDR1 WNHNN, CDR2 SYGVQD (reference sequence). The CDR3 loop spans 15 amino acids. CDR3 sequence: CASSEGTGRSYEQYF. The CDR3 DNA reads TGCGCCAGCAGTGAGGGGACAGGGCGATCCTACGAGCAGTACTTC.

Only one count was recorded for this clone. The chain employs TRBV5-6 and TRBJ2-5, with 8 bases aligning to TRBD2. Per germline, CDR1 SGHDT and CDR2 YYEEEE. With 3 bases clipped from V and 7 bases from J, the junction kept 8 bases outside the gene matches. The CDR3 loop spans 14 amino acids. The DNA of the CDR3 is TGTGCCAGCAGCTCTCCGGGACTAGTCGGGACCCAGTACTTC. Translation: CASSSPGLVGTQYF.

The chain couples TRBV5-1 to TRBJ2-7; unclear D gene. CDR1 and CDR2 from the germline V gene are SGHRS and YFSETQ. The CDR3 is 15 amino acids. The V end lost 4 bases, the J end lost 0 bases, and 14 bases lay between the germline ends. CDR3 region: CASSKTFSGSYEQYF. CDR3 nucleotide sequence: TGCGCCAGCAGCAAGACATTCTCGGGCTCCTACGAGCAGTACTTC.

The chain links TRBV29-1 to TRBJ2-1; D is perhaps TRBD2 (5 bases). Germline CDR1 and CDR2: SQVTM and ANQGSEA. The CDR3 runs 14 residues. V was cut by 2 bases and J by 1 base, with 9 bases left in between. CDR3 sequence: CSVELRDSYNEQFF. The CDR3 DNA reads TGCAGCGTTGAACTCCGGGATTCCTACAATGAGCAGTTCTTC.

CDR3 region: CATGERGSYEQYF. Written as DNA, the CDR3 is TGTGCCACCGGGGAAAGGGGCTCCTACGAGCAGTACTTC. This chain connects TRBV7-9 to TRBJ2-5; D tentatively reads TRBD1 or TRBD2 (5 bases each). The DNA end is a closer match to TRBJ2-7, so the J assignment may be wrong. The CDR3 consists of 13 residues. CDR1 is SEHNR, CDR2 FQNEAQ, per germline (reference sequence).

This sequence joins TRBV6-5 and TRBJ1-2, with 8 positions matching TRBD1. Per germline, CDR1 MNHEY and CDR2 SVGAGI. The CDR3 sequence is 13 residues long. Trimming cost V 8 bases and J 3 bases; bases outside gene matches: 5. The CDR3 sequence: CASPPGQDYGYTF. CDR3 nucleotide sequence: TGTGCCAGCCCGCCGGGACAGGACTATGGCTACACCTTC.

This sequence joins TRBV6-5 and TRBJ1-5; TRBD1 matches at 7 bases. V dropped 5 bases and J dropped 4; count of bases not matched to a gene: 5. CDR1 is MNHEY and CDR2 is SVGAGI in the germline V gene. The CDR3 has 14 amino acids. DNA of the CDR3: TGTGCCAGCAGTCCAACAGGGGAAAATCAGCCCCAGCATTTT. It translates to CASSPTGENQPQHF.

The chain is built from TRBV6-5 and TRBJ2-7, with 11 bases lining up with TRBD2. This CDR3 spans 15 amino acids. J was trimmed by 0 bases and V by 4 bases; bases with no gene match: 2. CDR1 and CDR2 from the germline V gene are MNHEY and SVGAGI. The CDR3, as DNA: TGTGCCAGCAGTTCCCTAGCGGGAGGCTCCTACGAGCAGTACTTC. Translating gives CASSSLAGGSYEQYF.

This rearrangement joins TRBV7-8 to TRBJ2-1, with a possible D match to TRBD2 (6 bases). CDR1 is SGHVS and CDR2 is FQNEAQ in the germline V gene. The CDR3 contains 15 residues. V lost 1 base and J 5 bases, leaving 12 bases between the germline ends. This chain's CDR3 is CASSLGRRGHNEQFF. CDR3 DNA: TGTGCCAGCAGCTTAGGTCGGCGGGGACACAATGAGCAGTTCTTC.

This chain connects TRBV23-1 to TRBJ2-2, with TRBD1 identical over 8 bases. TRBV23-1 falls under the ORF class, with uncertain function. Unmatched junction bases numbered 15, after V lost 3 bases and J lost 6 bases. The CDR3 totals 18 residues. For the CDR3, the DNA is TGCGCCAGCAGTCACCTACCGGGACAGGCGATTCTCGCCGGGGAGCTGTTTTTT. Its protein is CASSHLPGQAILAGELFF.

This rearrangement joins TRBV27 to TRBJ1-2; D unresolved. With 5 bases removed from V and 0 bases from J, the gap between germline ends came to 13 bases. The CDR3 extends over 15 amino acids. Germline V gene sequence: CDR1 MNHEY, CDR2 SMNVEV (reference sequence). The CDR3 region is CASSGLPATNYGYTF. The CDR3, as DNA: TGTGCCAGCAGTGGGCTGCCAGCTACTAACTATGGCTACACCTTC.

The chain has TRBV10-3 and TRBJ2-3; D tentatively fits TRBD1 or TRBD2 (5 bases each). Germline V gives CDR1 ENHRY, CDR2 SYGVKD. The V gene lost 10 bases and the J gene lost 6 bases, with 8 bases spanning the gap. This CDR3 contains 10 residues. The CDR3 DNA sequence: TGTGCCACCGAGGGGGATACGCAGTATTTT. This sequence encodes CATEGDTQYF.

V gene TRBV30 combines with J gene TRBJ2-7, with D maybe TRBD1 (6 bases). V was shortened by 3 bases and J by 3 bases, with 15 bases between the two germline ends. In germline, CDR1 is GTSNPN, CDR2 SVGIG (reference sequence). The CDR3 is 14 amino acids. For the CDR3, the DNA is TGTGCCTGGAGCCTCTGGGACAAGAGCTACGAGCAGTACTTC. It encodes CAWSLWDKSYEQYF.

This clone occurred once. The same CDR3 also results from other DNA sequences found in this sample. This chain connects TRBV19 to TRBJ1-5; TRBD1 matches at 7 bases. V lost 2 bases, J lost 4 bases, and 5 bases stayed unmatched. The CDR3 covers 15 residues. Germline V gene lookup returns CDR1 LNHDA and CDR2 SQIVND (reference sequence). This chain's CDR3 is CASSILGTANQPQHF. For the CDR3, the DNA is TGTGCCAGTAGTATATTGGGGACAGCTAATCAGCCCCAGCATTTT.

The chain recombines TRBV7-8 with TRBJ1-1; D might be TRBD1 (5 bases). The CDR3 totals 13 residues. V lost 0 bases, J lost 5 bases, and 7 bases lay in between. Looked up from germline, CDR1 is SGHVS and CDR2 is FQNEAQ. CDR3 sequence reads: CASSLARGTEAFF. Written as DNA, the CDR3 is TGTGCCAGCAGCTTAGCGCGGGGGACTGAAGCTTTCTTT.

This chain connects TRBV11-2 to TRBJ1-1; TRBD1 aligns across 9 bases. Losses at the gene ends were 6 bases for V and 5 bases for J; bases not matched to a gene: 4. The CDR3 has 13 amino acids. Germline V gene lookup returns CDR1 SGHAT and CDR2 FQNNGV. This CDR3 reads CASSYDRGTEAFF. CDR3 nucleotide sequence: TGTGCCAGCAGTTACGACAGGGGGACTGAAGCTTTCTTT.

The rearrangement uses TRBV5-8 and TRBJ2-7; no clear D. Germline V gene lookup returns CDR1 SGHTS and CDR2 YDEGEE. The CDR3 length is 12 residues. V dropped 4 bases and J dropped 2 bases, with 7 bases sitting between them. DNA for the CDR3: TGTGCCAGCAGCCCCTGGACCTACGAGCAGTACTTC. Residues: CASSPWTYEQYF.

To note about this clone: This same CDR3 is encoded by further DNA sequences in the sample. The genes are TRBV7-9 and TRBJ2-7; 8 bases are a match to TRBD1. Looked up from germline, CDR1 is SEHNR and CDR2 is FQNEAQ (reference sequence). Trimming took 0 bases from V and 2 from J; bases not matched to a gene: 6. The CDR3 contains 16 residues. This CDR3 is CASSLATDRAPYEQYF. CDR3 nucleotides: TGTGCCAGCAGCTTAGCTACGGACAGGGCACCCTACGAGCAGTACTTC.